This TCR beta chain was retrieved from a study of brain T cells in children with intractable seizures. Findings and limits, study-wide: Pre- and post-surgery blood differed in depth, so pre-surgery absences may be undersampling. Patients' HCMV serostatus was unknown; virus specificity rests on CDR3 similarity alone.

The table came from immunoSEQ multiplex PCR; TCRdb's copy has only in-frame clones and leaves some out. The sample comprises 300,000 to 400,000 clones, over 90% of which are singletons, and 5.7% rests with the top ten. As for time point: blood from clinic visit 5 months post-surgery; TSC patient then seizure free. Sequencing was limited to surgery cases with top T cell transcript signatures in brain tissue. Patients received at least one anti-epileptic drug before surgery. V lost 5 bases and J 5 bases, leaving 34 bases between the germline ends. CDR1 is SGHVS, CDR2 FNYEAQ, per germline. The length of the CDR3 is 20 residues. Worth noting for this clone: Antigen specificity is unknown.

Sequences were derived from peripheral blood, sampled more than 4 months after surgery. The TCR sequence derives from a boy in the first two years of life with tuberous sclerosis and intractable seizures. This rearrangement joins TRBV7-6 to TRBJ2-7; weak D call: TRBD1 (6 bases). DNA of the CDR3: TGTGCCAGCAGCCCACAGCCCGCCCGGTTGGGGGCTTCGATCTTGGACGAGCAGTACTTC. Translating it yields CASSPQPARLGASILDEQYF. Full variable domain (remainder filled in from reference TRBV7-6 and TRBJ2-7): GAGVSQSPRYKVTKRGQDVALRCDPISGHVSLYWYRQALGQGPEFLTYFNYEAQQDKSGLPNDRFSAERPEGSISTLTIQRTEQRDSAMYRCASSPQPARLGASILDEQYFGPGTRLTVT.